This is a list of T cell receptor beta chains from one sample in a study of shared clonotypes between healthy human individuals. Libraries were prepared by immunoSEQ multiplex PCR; TCRdb keeps only in-frame clonotypes and omits some of them. The sample lists roughly 2 million clones, 95% occurring once. The sample consisted of naive CD4+ T cells sorted from blood. All receptors derive from a man aged 18-30 years in good health. CDR3s include the opening cysteine and the closing phenylalanine or tryptophan. A D gene is named only where the DNA matches it firmly. Only part of the rows carry a size: once, few, many, or a class if the clone is expanded.

v_gene	j_gene	d_gene	abundance	CDR3nt	CDR3aa
TRBV10-3	TRBJ2-5	-	-	TGTGCCATCAGCCAAATCGGGACAACCCAAGAGACCCAGTACTTC	CAISQIGTTQETQYF
TRBV28	TRBJ2-6	TRBD1	once	TGTGCCAGCAGCGTACAGGGGGCTGGGGCCAACGTCCTGACTTTC	CASSVQGAGANVLTF
TRBV5-4	TRBJ1-4	-	-	TGTGCCAGCAGCTTCCGGGGGGCTAATGAAAAACTGTTTTTT	CASSFRGANEKLFF
TRBV29-1	TRBJ1-2	TRBD1	-	TGCAGCGCCTATCAGGGGGCAGTTTATGGCTACACCTTC	CSAYQGAVYGYTF
TRBV5-1	TRBJ2-3	TRBD2	-	TGCGCCAGCAGCTGGATACAGCGGGGTCCTAGCACAGATACGCAGTATTTT	CASSWIQRGPSTDTQYF
TRBV9	TRBJ2-3	-	-	TGTGCCAGCAACCTCCTGGGAGCGCTCACAGATACGCAGTATTTT	CASNLLGALTDTQYF
TRBV18	TRBJ2-1	TRBD2	-	TGTGCCAGCTCACACCTCGGACTAGCGGGGGACAATGAGCAGTTCTTC	CASSHLGLAGDNEQFF
TRBV5-1	TRBJ2-1	TRBD2	-	TGCGCCAGCAGCTTGCCCACTAGCGGACTCTACAATGAGCAGTTCTTC	CASSLPTSGLYNEQFF
TRBV5-4	TRBJ2-7	-	-	TGTGCCAGCAGCTTGGGACCTAACTCGGGTTACGAGCAGTACTTC	CASSLGPNSGYEQYF
TRBV21-1	TRBJ2-1	-	-	TGTGCCAACAGCAAAGTCCGGGGACAGGTTACCTACAATGAGCAGTTCTTC	CANSKVRGQVTYNEQFF
TRBV5-1	TRBJ1-2	-	-	TGCGCCAGCAGCTTGGGGCCACAAGCTCAAGGTGGCTACACCTTC	CASSLGPQAQGGYTF
TRBV10-3	TRBJ2-7	-	-	TGTGCCATCAGTGCTAGGCAGCAAATATCCTACGAGCAGTACTTC	CAISARQQISYEQYF
TRBV6-1	TRBJ2-7	TRBD1	-	TGTGCCAGCAATGGACAGGGGGCAACCTACGAGCAGTACTTC	CASNGQGATYEQYF
TRBV5-4	TRBJ2-6	TRBD2	-	TGTGCCAGCAGCGAAGGACTAGCGTTGAGCTCTGGGGCCAACGTCCTGACTTTC	CASSEGLALSSGANVLTF
TRBV5-1	TRBJ1-1	-	once	TGCGCCAGCAGCCAGGGGATGGACACTGAAGCTTTCTTT	CASSQGMDTEAFF
TRBV2	TRBJ2-7	TRBD1	few	TGTGCCAGCAGTCGGACAGGCTACGAGCAGTACTTC	CASSRTGYEQYF
TRBV6-1	TRBJ2-6	-	-	TGTGCCAGCATTGCAGGGTCCTCTGGGGCCAACGTCCTGACTTTC	CASIAGSSGANVLTF
TRBV10-3	TRBJ1-6	-	-	TGTGCCATCAGTGAGTCGAATCCGGGGGGAAAGGGAATTTCACCCCTCCACTTT	CAISESNPGGKGISPLHF
TRBV30	TRBJ2-3	-	-	TGTGCCTGGACACAGGGATTGACAGATACGCAGTATTTT	CAWTQGLTDTQYF
TRBV5-1	TRBJ1-2	-	-	TGCGCCAGCAGCTTGGAGGCGGGCGCGGGGGGTGGCTACACCTTC	CASSLEAGAGGGYTF
TRBV2	TRBJ2-7	-	-	TGTGCCAGCAGTGCGGGTCTGTCCGAGCAGTACTTC	CASSAGLSEQYF
TRBV6-1	TRBJ1-5	TRBD1	-	TGTGCCAGCACGGTCCGAGGACAGGGGGTTCAGCCCCAGCATTTT	CASTVRGQGVQPQHF
TRBV27	TRBJ1-5	-	-	TGTGCCAGCAGTCAGCTCGGGACACTTTCCAATCAGCCCCAGCATTTT	CASSQLGTLSNQPQHF
TRBV14	TRBJ1-2	-	once	TGTGCCAGCAGCCCTAGGATTTCGACAGGAAGACCCTATGGCTACACCTTC	CASSPRISTGRPYGYTF
TRBV11-2	TRBJ1-6	TRBD1	once	TGTGCCAGCAGCTTATCCGGACAGGCCGGGTCGGCACCCCTCCACTTT	CASSLSGQAGSAPLHF
TRBV6-8	TRBJ2-7	TRBD2	-	TGTGCCAGCAGTCCCCCGGGACTAGCGGGAGAGGGCGGGGCGTACGAGCAGTACTTC	CASSPPGLAGEGGAYEQYF